The 13 T cell receptor beta chains below all came from one sample that was sequenced in a study of regulatory T cells in long-lasting Graves disease. Through Arm-PCR of CDR3 regions and iRepertoire HTBI primers, TCR beta libraries were built. TCRdb reprocessed the multiplex PCR reads via MiXCR and lists one record per CDR3 protein. The profile covers 450,000 or so distinct CDR3 sequences, with around 21% appearing a single time and 7.8% taken by the ten largest. As to time point: persistent/refractory GD, antithyroid drugs over 5 years with positive TRAb. PBMCs provided the RNA from which the TCR library was made. Source: peripheral blood mononuclear cells (PBMCs), taken when the disease was refractory, from a patient treated with antithyroid drugs. These receptors all come from a female donor with Graves disease.

The sample holds many counts of this clonotype. V is TRBV6-2 or TRBV6-3 and J is TRBJ1-1; 7 positions agree with TRBD1. CDR1 MNHEY and CDR2 SVGEGT come from the germline V gene. The CDR3 extends over 15 amino acids. V lost 6 bases, J lost 1 base, and 8 bases stayed unmatched. The CDR3 is CASRTRTGRNTEAFF. In DNA form, the CDR3 reads TGTGCCAGCAGGACTAGGACAGGACGGAACACTGAAGCTTTCTTT.

Concerning this clonotype: A much larger clone lies one base from this, so it may be a read error. The CDR3 DNA reads TGTGCCAGCAGTGTGGGTAGCGGGAGCTCCTACGAGCAGTACTTC. It translates to CASSVGSGSSYEQYF. The rearrangement joins TRBV6-1 to TRBJ2-7; 9 nucleotides align to TRBD2. The CDR3 extends over 15 amino acids. V trimming: 4 bases; J trimming: 0 bases; junction bases outside the gene matches: 4. Per the germline V gene, CDR1 is MNHNS and CDR2 is SASEGT.

The chain joins TRBV2 to TRBJ1-6, with D tentatively TRBD1 (6 bases). This CDR3 has 16 amino acids. CDR1 is SNHLY and CDR2 is FYNNEI in the germline V gene. The V gene lost 6 bases and the J gene lost 5 bases, with 17 bases spanning the gap. CDR3 amino acids: CASSERGGLNNSPLHF. In nucleotides, the CDR3 is TGTGCCAGCAGCGAACGGGGGGGGCTTAATAATTCACCCCTCCACTTT.

This clonotype occurred a few times. The chain employs TRBV13 and TRBJ2-1; either TRBD1 or TRBD2 may fit D (6 bases each). The germline gives CDR1 PRHDT, CDR2 FYEKMQ (reference sequence). Trimming cost V 0 bases and J 3 bases, with 9 bases left between them. This CDR3 comprises 15 residues. CDR3 nucleotides: TGTGCCAGCAGCTTAGGCGGGGGCATCTACAATGAGCAGTTCTTC. Translating it yields CASSLGGGIYNEQFF.

The CDR3 spells CASTTSAMNTEAFF. CDR3 DNA sequence: TGTGCCAGTACCACTTCGGCCATGAACACTGAAGCTTTCTTT. The gene calls are TRBV19 and TRBJ1-1, with no clear D. This CDR3 region has 14 residues. Germline CDR1 and CDR2: LNHDA and SQIVND (reference sequence). V lost 7 bases and J 0 bases, leaving 12 bases between the germline ends.

This clonotype has at least ten counts. A read error may be the cause here, since a much bigger clone is one base away. This rearrangement joins TRBV12-3 or TRBV12-4 to TRBJ1-2; D is undetermined. This CDR3 contains 15 residues. Trimming cost V 7 bases and J 7 bases, with 22 bases left between them. CDR3 coding DNA: TGTGCCAGCAAACCACCACAGAGAATAACCCGTGGCTACACCTTC. This gives the protein CASKPPQRITRGYTF.

The gene calls are TRBV28 and TRBJ1-2; weak D call: TRBD1 (5 bases). V was cut by 7 bases and J by 5 bases, with 14 bases left in between. Per the germline V gene, CDR1 is MDHEN and CDR2 is SYDVKM. The CDR3 runs to 13 residues. The CDR3 bases are TGTGCCAGCAATGTCCCAGGGAGGTATGGCTACACCTTC. It yields the protein CASNVPGRYGYTF.

Only a few counts were recorded for this clonotype. The junction and the germline gene differ at one end; a read error may be behind it. The chain joins TRBV5-1 to TRBJ1-2, with TRBD1 matching over 9 bases. The germline V gene has CDR1 SGHRS and CDR2 YFSETQ. This CDR3 contains 14 residues. The CDR3 is CVSSTGTGIYGYTF. CDR3 sequence (DNA): TGCGTCAGCAGCACCGGGACAGGGATCTATGGCTACACCTTC.

This clonotype was observed a handful of times. The chain uses TRBV11-1 and TRBJ2-1, with D unclear. Per germline, CDR1 SGHAT and CDR2 FQDESV (reference sequence). V gave up 1 base and J gave up 10 bases, with 11 bases separating them. There are 13 residues in the CDR3. CDR3 amino acids: CASSLDAVREQFF. The CDR3 region has the DNA TGTGCCAGCAGCTTAGATGCGGTTCGGGAGCAGTTCTTC. Variable domain in full (rest from reference TRBV11-1 and TRBJ2-1): EAEVAQSPRYKITEKSQAVAFWCDPISGHATLYWYRQILGQGPELLVQFQDESVVDDSQLPKDRFSAERLKGVDSTLKIQPAELGDSAMYLCASSLDAVREQFFGPGTRLTVL.

This clonotype was counted between two and nine times. The gene calls are TRBV10-3 and TRBJ2-7; D perhaps matches TRBD2 (6 bases). CDR3 length: 12 amino acids. V lost 8 bases and J lost 2, with 10 bases in between. The germline V gene encodes CDR1 ENHRY and CDR2 SYGVKD. The CDR3 spells CAISGVPYEQYF. CDR3 nucleotide sequence: TGTGCCATCTCGGGAGTGCCCTACGAGCAGTACTTC.

This rearrangement joins TRBV4-1 to TRBJ2-7; TRBD1 matches 9 bases. The germline V gene has CDR1 MGHRA and CDR2 YSYEKL. CDR3 size: 17 residues. Trimming took 4 bases from V and 2 from J; bases not matched to a gene: 12. CDR3 in amino acids: CASSPRGDRVNPYEQYF. The DNA for the CDR3 is TGCGCCAGCAGCCCCCGTGGGGACAGGGTTAATCCCTACGAGCAGTACTTC.

The chain recombines TRBV9 with TRBJ2-7, with 10 bases that match TRBD2. Trimming at V came to 4 bases and at J to 4 bases, leaving 17 bases not matched to a gene. The CDR3 has 18 amino acids. CDR1 and CDR2 (germline): SGDLS, YYNGEE. The CDR3 spells CASSPRGVAGGPFYEQYF. The CDR3 DNA reads TGTGCCAGCAGCCCAAGGGGGGTAGCGGGAGGCCCATTTTACGAGCAGTACTTC.

This clonotype was seen at least ten times. The genes are TRBV30 and TRBJ1-1; D unclear. This CDR3 spans 13 amino acids. CDR1 is GTSNPN and CDR2 is SVGIG in the germline V gene (reference sequence). V lost 7 bases and J 3 bases, leaving 15 bases between the germline ends. Here the CDR3 reads CAFAPHRDTEAFF. DNA for the CDR3: TGTGCCTTTGCCCCACACAGAGACACTGAAGCTTTCTTT.